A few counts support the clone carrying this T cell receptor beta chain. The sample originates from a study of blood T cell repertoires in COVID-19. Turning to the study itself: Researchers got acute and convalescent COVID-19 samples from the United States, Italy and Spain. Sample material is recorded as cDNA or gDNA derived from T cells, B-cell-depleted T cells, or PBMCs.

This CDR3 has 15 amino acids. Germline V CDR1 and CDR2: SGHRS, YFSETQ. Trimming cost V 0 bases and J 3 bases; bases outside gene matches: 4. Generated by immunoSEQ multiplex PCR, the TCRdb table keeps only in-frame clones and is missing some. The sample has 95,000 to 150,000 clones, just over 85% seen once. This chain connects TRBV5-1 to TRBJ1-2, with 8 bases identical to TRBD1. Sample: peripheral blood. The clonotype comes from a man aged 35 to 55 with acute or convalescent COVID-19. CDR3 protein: CASSLEQGGDYGYTF. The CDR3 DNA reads TGCGCCAGCAGCTTGGAACAGGGGGGCGACTATGGCTACACCTTC.